This is a list of T cell receptor beta chains from one sample in a study of identical twins. TCRdb independently ran MiXCR on the 5' RACE reads; one entry per CDR3 protein. The sample lists 200,000 to 250,000 distinct CDR3 sequences, about 7.5% occurring once. These records were also assigned to another study, of yellow fever vaccine responses in identical twins.

The sequenced material came from memory (CD45RO+) T cells sorted from blood. These receptors were obtained from a woman in her late teens or twenties in good health. The CDR3 runs from the conserved cysteine through the conserved F or W. A D gene is named only where the DNA matches it firmly. A row's size may be missing; if present it is once, few, many or a size class.

j_call d_call clone_size v_call cdr3_nt cdr3_aa
TRBJ2-7 TRBD2 many TRBV25-1 TGTGCCAGCAGTATAAGCGGGAACTACGAGCAGTACTTC CASSISGNYEQYF
TRBJ2-7 TRBD1 few TRBV20-1 TGCAGTGCTACGACGTTCACCGGACAGGGGCTACGAGGGCAGTACTTC CSATTFTGQGLRGQYF
TRBJ2-2 TRBD1 few TRBV4-3 TGCGCCAGCGGACTCGATACAGGGGCCGGGGAGCTGTTTTTT CASGLDTGAGELFF
TRBJ2-5 - - TRBV5-1 TGCGCCAGCAGCTTGAGAGGGGGCGCGGGGGAGACCCAGTACTTC CASSLRGGAGETQYF
TRBJ1-1 TRBD1 few TRBV7-3 TGTGCCAGCAGCTCCGGACAGGGTGAAGCTTTCTTT CASSSGQGEAFF
TRBJ2-3 - - TRBV11-2 TGTGCCAGCAGCTTAACGGGGGTTGGTGGTACGCAGTATTTT CASSLTGVGGTQYF
TRBJ1-1 - many TRBV29-1 TGCAGCGTTGACCCCGGGTTCTTT CSVDPGFF
TRBJ2-7 TRBD2 many TRBV20-1 TGCAGTGCTGAAGGACTAGCCCGAACCTACGAGCAGTACTTC CSAEGLARTYEQYF
TRBJ2-5 - many TRBV28 TGTGCCAGCAGTTTAGGGGGCACCCAAGAGACCCAGTACTTC CASSLGGTQETQYF
TRBJ1-1 TRBD1 - TRBV9 TGTGCCAGCAGCGTAGAGGGGGCAGTAAGCACTGAAGCTTTCTTT CASSVEGAVSTEAFF
TRBJ1-6 - - TRBV18 TGTGCCAGCTCACCACCGCAGGGTCTTAATTCACCCCTCCACTTT CASSPPQGLNSPLHF
TRBJ2-3 - many TRBV12-3/TRBV12-4 TGTGCCAGCAGTTTATCTGGAAATACGCAGTATTTT CASSLSGNTQYF
TRBJ1-3 - few TRBV3-1 TGTGCCAGCAGCCGAAGCGGGGCGTCTGGAAACACCATATATTTT CASSRSGASGNTIYF
TRBJ2-1 TRBD2 - TRBV12-3/TRBV12-4 TGTGCCAGCAGTTTATCCGGGACTAGCGGGGGTACTTACAATGAGCAGTTCTTC CASSLSGTSGGTYNEQFF
TRBJ1-1 - few TRBV29-1 TGCAGCGCCCGTGGCAGGGGCGATTTGAACACTGAAGCTTTCTTT CSARGRGDLNTEAFF
TRBJ2-7 TRBD1 few TRBV6-5 TGTGCCAGCAGTACTCGCCGGACAGGGGGATACGAGCAGTACTTC CASSTRRTGGYEQYF
TRBJ1-1 - many TRBV5-1 TGCGCCAGCAGCTTGGAGGTCACCGGGAACACTGAAGCTTTCTTT CASSLEVTGNTEAFF
TRBJ1-2 TRBD1 few TRBV6-1 TGTGCCAGCACCCGACAGGGGGGACAGGGGATGGAGTTCTATGGCTACACCTTC CASTRQGGQGMEFYGYTF
TRBJ1-1 - - TRBV27 TGTGCCAGCAGGTCCACAGGGACTGAAGCTTTCTTT CASRSTGTEAFF
TRBJ2-5 - many TRBV5-6 TGTGCCAGCAGCTTCAGGGACAATCAAGAGACCCAGTACTTC CASSFRDNQETQYF
TRBJ2-1 TRBD1 few TRBV7-9 TGTGCCAGCAGTCTCCAGGGGACAGCACACAATGAGCAGTTCTTC CASSLQGTAHNEQFF
TRBJ1-1 - - TRBV30 TGTGCCCAAGGAGGGGTAGGAGCTTTCTTT CAQGGVGAFF
TRBJ1-5 TRBD1 many TRBV5-5 TGTGCCAGCAGCGTCTCGACAGGGTTGAATCAGCCCCAGCATTTT CASSVSTGLNQPQHF
TRBJ1-2 - many TRBV12-3/TRBV12-4 TGTGCCAGCAGTTCCAGAGCTAACTATGGCTACACCTTC CASSSRANYGYTF
TRBJ2-3 TRBD2 - TRBV20-1 TGCAGTGCTATAAGCTGGGGAACTAGCGGGAGGGCCACAGATACGCAGTATTTT CSAISWGTSGRATDTQYF
TRBJ2-3 - - TRBV7-6 TGTGCCAGCAGCTTATCGGCAGCGTCGGCCCCAGATACGCAGTATTTT CASSLSAASAPDTQYF
TRBJ1-2 TRBD1 - TRBV5-1 TGCGCCAGCAGCTTCATCAGGGGGCAAGGCTACACCTTC CASSFIRGQGYTF
TRBJ1-1 - many TRBV5-6 TGTGCCAGCAGCCCCCGGGACGGAGCCTTCATGAACACTGAAGCTTTCTTT CASSPRDGAFMNTEAFF
TRBJ2-1 TRBD2 many TRBV28 TGTGCCAGCAGGCTCGGGACTACCTACAATGAGCAGTTCTTC CASRLGTTYNEQFF
TRBJ2-1 - many TRBV4-2 TGTGCCAGCAGCCAAGATGCCCAAATTGAGCAGTTCTTC CASSQDAQIEQFF
TRBJ1-1 - many TRBV5-1 TGCGCCAGCAGCTTGGTTCCGAACACTGAAGCTTTCTTT CASSLVPNTEAFF
TRBJ2-7 TRBD1 many TRBV20-1 TGCAGTGCTTTCCGGGACAGGGGGTACGAGCAGTACTTC CSAFRDRGYEQYF
TRBJ1-3 TRBD1 many TRBV20-1 TGCAGTGCTTGGGACAGCTCCTCTGGAAACACCATATATTTT CSAWDSSSGNTIYF
TRBJ2-5 TRBD1 many TRBV12-3/TRBV12-4 TGTGCCAGCAGAAGACAGGGTCGGGAGACCCAGTACTTC CASRRQGRETQYF
TRBJ2-2 - many TRBV25-1 TGTGCCAGCAGTGAATATGGGACCGGGGAGCTGTTTTTT CASSEYGTGELFF
TRBJ1-3 - - TRBV7-9 TGTGCCAGCAGCATGACGGAACAGGCATTCTCAACCATATATTTT CASSMTEQAFSTIYF
TRBJ2-4 - few TRBV2 TGTGCCAGCAGTGAAATGTTTTCGCAAAAAAACATTCAGTACTTC CASSEMFSQKNIQYF
TRBJ2-7 TRBD2 few TRBV7-2 TGTGCCAGCAGCCCGGGACTAACCTCTGACGAGCAGTACTTC CASSPGLTSDEQYF
TRBJ1-2 - - TRBV2 TGTGCCAGCAGTGAAACCCGACAGAATCCTAACTATGGCTACACCTTC CASSETRQNPNYGYTF
TRBJ2-1 - - TRBV7-9 TGTGCCAGCAGTTTTTTTGGACAGTCCTACAATGAGCAGTTCTTC CASSFFGQSYNEQFF
TRBJ2-2 - - TRBV5-1 TGCGCCAGCAGCTTGGTTCTAGGGGCCGGGGAGCTGTTTTTT CASSLVLGAGELFF
TRBJ2-3 - - TRBV5-8 TGTGCTCCCGCTATGGAAGCGGCGGATACGCAGTATTTT CAPAMEAADTQYF